The present T cell receptor beta chain was sequenced within a study of identical twins. CDR1 SQVTM and CDR2 ANQGSEA come from the germline V gene. The CDR3 is 14 amino acids. V gave up 6 bases and J gave up 1 base, with 12 bases separating them. This clonotype was counted a few times. TCRdb redid the calling of the 5' RACE reads with MiXCR, one entry per CDR3 protein. The top ten clones hold over 2% of a sample with fewer than 350,000 distinct CDR3 sequences, about 8% of them seen once. These data were also reused for a study on yellow fever vaccine responses in identical twins.

The J gene is TRBJ1-4, the V gene TRBV29-1; D unresolved. The sequenced sample was memory (CD45RO+) T cells sorted from blood. This TCR derives from a woman under 30 in good health. The DNA for the CDR3 is TGCAGCGTGGAGGGTTTTGGAACTAATGAAAAACTGTTTTTT. Encoded protein: CSVEGFGTNEKLFF. Full variable domain (remainder filled in from reference TRBV29-1 and TRBJ1-4): SAVISQKPSRDICQRGTSLTIQCQVDSQVTMMFWYRQQPGQSLTLIATANQGSEATYESGFVIDKFPISRPNLTFSTLTVSNMSPEDSSIYLCSVEGFGTNEKLFFGSGTQLSVL.